One sample yielded the 17 T cell receptor beta chains listed below, sequenced in a study of T-cell memory formation after mild COVID-19. TCRdb used MiXCR to reprocess the 5' RACE reads, holding one entry per CDR3 protein. The table shows about 340,000 distinct CDR3 sequences, with around 15% occurring only once. The specimen sequenced was PBMCs or a T cell subset sorted from them (not recorded which). These receptors originate from a young man who had mild COVID-19 (a few samples of this study predate the infection). Cell type and time point are not known.

J is TRBJ2-6 and V is TRBV7-2; weak D call: TRBD1 (6 bases). The CDR3 has 14 amino acids. The germline V gene encodes CDR1 SGHTA and CDR2 FQGNSA. V lost 5 bases, J lost 2 bases, and 7 bases lay in between. Here the CDR3 reads CASSDRPGANVLTF. The DNA of the CDR3 is TGTGCCAGCAGCGACAGGCCTGGGGCCAACGTCCTGACTTTC.

This clonotype was counted a few times. This chain uses TRBV15 with TRBJ2-7, with D maybe TRBD1 (5 bases). The germline V and J ends were trimmed by 5 bases and 2 bases, with 16 bases remaining between them. Germline lookup yields CDR1 LNHNV and CDR2 YYDKDF (reference sequence). The length of the CDR3 is 15 residues. The CDR3 sequence: CATSPLRSGTYEQYF. CDR3 coding DNA: TGTGCCACCAGCCCTTTGAGATCAGGGACCTACGAGCAGTACTTC.

This clonotype has only a few counts. CDR3 sequence: CASSQERYTEAFF. The CDR3 coding sequence is TGCGCCAGCAGCCAAGAGCGGTACACTGAAGCTTTCTTT. The rearrangement uses TRBV4-3 and TRBJ1-1, with unresolved D. The germline CDR1 and CDR2 sequences are LGHNA and YSLEER. The germline V and J ends were trimmed by 0 bases and 3 bases, with 5 bases remaining between them. The CDR3 spans 13 residues.

This chain uses TRBV30 with TRBJ2-5, with TRBD2 matching 13 bases. The CDR3 is made up of 15 amino acids. The trim removed 2 bases at V and 3 bases at J, leaving 3 bases unmatched. Germline CDR1 GTSNPN, CDR2 SVGIG (reference sequence). The CDR3 DNA sequence: TGTGCCTGGAGTATTGGACTAGCGGGGGAAGAGACCCAGTACTTC. This sequence encodes CAWSIGLAGEETQYF.

The chain recombines TRBV24-1 with TRBJ2-5, with D possibly TRBD1 on 5 matching bases. V was pared by 7 bases and J by 1 base, with 12 bases between. This CDR3 comprises 14 residues. Germline V CDR1 and CDR2: KGHDR, SFDVKD. DNA for the CDR3: TGTGCCACCAGCGCTGCAGGGTCCCAAGAGACCCAGTACTTC. Protein product: CATSAAGSQETQYF.

V and J are TRBV5-1 and TRBJ2-5; possibly TRBD1 or TRBD2 for D (5 bases each). This CDR3 spans 15 amino acids. V was clipped by 0 bases and J by 3 bases, with 12 bases between them. Germline V gene sequence: CDR1 SGHRS, CDR2 YFSETQ. The CDR3 sequence is CASSLGGTAKETQYF. Here the CDR3 DNA reads TGCGCCAGCAGCTTGGGAGGGACGGCTAAAGAGACCCAGTACTTC.

The chain employs TRBV9 and TRBJ2-5, with D possibly matching TRBD2 (5 bases). The CDR3 contains 16 residues. The germline gives CDR1 SGDLS, CDR2 YYNGEE. Trimming cost V 4 bases and J 1 base, with 17 bases left between them. This CDR3 is CASSPRSRGSQETQYF. The DNA for the CDR3 is TGTGCCAGCAGCCCACGATCCAGAGGGTCCCAAGAGACCCAGTACTTC.

The chain couples TRBV7-3 to TRBJ2-7; no firm D call. The CDR3 is 18 amino acids. Per germline, CDR1 SGHTA and CDR2 FQGTGA. The V end was cut by 4 bases, the J end by 6 bases, with 28 bases between. The DNA for the CDR3 is TGTGCCAGCAGCTACGGCCTTGAGAGTCAGGCTCTCACCTGCGAGCAGTACTTC. Translation: CASSYGLESQALTCEQYF.

The J gene is TRBJ1-1, the V gene TRBV9; D uncertain. Germline values: CDR1 SGDLS, CDR2 YYNGEE. This CDR3 comprises 13 residues. V lost 3 bases to trimming and J lost 4 bases, with 10 bases between them. The CDR3 DNA follows: TGTGCCAGCAGCGCATCCGGTCCCACTGAAGCTTTCTTT. It yields the protein CASSASGPTEAFF.

This chain joins TRBV5-1 and TRBJ2-3; the D gene is possibly TRBD1 (6 bases). V was pared by 4 bases and J by 1 base, with 19 bases between. Germline V CDR1 and CDR2: SGHRS, YFSETQ. The CDR3 runs to 17 residues. The DNA of the CDR3 is TGCGCCAGCAGCCTTCCCGGGACACAAGCCGGCACAGATACGCAGTATTTT. It encodes CASSLPGTQAGTDTQYF.

This sequence joins TRBV7-9 and TRBJ2-7; D gene uncertain. V lost 5 bases and J 3 bases, leaving 8 bases between the germline ends. Germline CDR1 SEHNR, CDR2 FQNEAQ (reference sequence). The CDR3 is 12 amino acids. The CDR3 loop reads CASSQAGYEQYV. In DNA form, the CDR3 reads TGTGCCAGCAGCCAGGCCGGCTACGAGCAGTACGTC.

This clonotype was seen repeatedly, ten times or more. The chain employs TRBV5-6 and TRBJ2-5; D perhaps matches TRBD1 (6 bases). There are 14 residues in the CDR3. The germline gives CDR1 SGHDT, CDR2 YYEEEE. Between the trimmed V and J ends, which lost 5 bases and 5 bases, there was a span of 16 bases. The CDR3, as DNA: TGTGCCAGCAGTTTGTGGACAGTTGCTGAGACCCAGTACTTC. Its protein is CASSLWTVAETQYF.

This clonotype was seen only a few times. The rearrangement links TRBV6-5 to TRBJ2-1; no clear D gene. Looked up from germline, CDR1 is MNHEY and CDR2 is SVGAGI. The ends were cut back, 0 bases at V and 6 bases at J, with 6 bases in the middle. The CDR3 is 13 residues long. CDR3 in DNA: TGTGCCAGCAGTTACTCGTCAAGCAATGAGCAGTTCTTC. Residues: CASSYSSSNEQFF.

The rearrangement links TRBV29-1 to TRBJ2-1, with 9 bases lining up with TRBD1. Germline V gene lookup returns CDR1 SQVTM and CDR2 ANQGSEA. The CDR3 covers 12 residues. V was pared by 6 bases and J by 8 bases, with 5 bases of the junction left unmatched. CDR3 in amino acids: CSVGRDRDEQFF. In DNA form, the CDR3 reads TGCAGCGTGGGACGGGACAGGGATGAGCAGTTCTTC.

V and J are TRBV5-1 and TRBJ2-6; no clear D. Germline V gene data show CDR1 as SGHRS and CDR2 as YFSETQ. This CDR3 region has 17 residues. V was trimmed by 1 base and J by 0 bases, leaving 11 bases between them. This CDR3 reads CASSLQAGFSGANVLTF. The CDR3 bases are TGCGCCAGCAGCTTGCAGGCAGGCTTCTCTGGGGCCAACGTCCTGACTTTC.

This clonotype has ten or more counts. The chain joins TRBV5-4 to TRBJ2-1; possibly TRBD1 or TRBD2 for D (6 bases each). Germline V gives CDR1 SGHNT, CDR2 YYREEE (reference sequence). Trimming took off 9 bases at V and 4 bases at J, with 23 bases between the two ends. The CDR3 loop spans 16 amino acids. CDR3 protein: CATRALGGLGYNEQFF. CDR3 sequence (DNA): TGTGCCACTAGAGCGTTGGGGGGCCTGGGGTACAATGAGCAGTTCTTC.

This clonotype was recorded many times. This chain joins TRBV12-3 or TRBV12-4 and TRBJ2-1; D gene uncertain. Trimming left V 3 bases short and J 5 bases short, with 14 bases between. The length of the CDR3 is 15 residues. The CDR3 sequence: CASSFYRTRDNEQFF. CDR3 nucleotide sequence: TGTGCCAGCAGTTTTTATCGCACCCGGGACAATGAGCAGTTCTTC.